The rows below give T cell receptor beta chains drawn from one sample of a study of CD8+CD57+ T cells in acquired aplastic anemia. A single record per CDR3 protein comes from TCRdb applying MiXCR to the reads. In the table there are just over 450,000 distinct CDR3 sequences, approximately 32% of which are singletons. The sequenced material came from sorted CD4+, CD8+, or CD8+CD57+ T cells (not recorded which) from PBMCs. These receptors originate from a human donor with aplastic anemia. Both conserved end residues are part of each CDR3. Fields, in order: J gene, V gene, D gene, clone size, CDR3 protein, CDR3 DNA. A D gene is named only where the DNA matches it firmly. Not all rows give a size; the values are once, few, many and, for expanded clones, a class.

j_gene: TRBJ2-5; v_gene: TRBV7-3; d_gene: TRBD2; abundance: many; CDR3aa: CASSFNSGSGETQYF; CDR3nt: TGTGCCAGCAGCTTCAATAGCGGGAGCGGAGAGACCCAGTACTTC
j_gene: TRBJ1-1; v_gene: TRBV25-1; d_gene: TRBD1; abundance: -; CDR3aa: CASSPRDRGGPTEAFF; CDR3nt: TGTGCCAGCTCCCCCCGGGACAGGGGAGGGCCCACTGAAGCTTTCTTT
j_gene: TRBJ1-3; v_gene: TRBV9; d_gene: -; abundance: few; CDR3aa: CASSPESSGNTIYF; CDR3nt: TGTGCCAGCAGCCCCGAGAGCTCTGGAAACACCATATATTTT
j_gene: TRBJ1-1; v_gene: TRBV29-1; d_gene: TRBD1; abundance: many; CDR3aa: CSVEDRSRTGMNTEAFF; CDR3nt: TGCAGCGTTGAAGATCGCTCAAGGACAGGGATGAACACTGAAGCTTTCTTT
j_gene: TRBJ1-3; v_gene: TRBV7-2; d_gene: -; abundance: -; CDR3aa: CASSLSGEGNTIYF; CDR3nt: TGTGCCAGCAGCTTATCGGGGGAAGGAAACACCATATATTTT
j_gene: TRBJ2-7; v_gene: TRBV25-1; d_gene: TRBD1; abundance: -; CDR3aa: CASSFPGQGTYEQYF; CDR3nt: TGTGCCAGCAGTTTTCCGGGACAGGGAACGTACGAGCAGTACTTC
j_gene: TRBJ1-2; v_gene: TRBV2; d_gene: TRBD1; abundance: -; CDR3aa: CASREGARGYTF; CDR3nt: TGTGCCAGCAGGGAGGGGGCCCGTGGCTACACCTTC
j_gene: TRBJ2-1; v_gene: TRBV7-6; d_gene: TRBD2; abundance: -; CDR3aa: CASSSLFTSGSPEQFF; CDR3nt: TGTGCCAGCAGCTCGCTTTTCACTAGCGGGAGTCCCGAGCAGTTCTTC
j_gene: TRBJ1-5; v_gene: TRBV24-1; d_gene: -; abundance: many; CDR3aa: CATSDIRTNQPQHF; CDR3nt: TGTGCCACCAGTGATATCAGAACCAATCAGCCCCAGCATTTT
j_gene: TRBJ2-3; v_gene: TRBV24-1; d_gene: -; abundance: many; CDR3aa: CATSDATGGTDTQYF; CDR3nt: TGTGCCACCAGTGATGCCACCGGAGGGACAGATACGCAGTATTTT
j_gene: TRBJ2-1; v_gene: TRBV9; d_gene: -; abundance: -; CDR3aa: CASSGEGYNEQFF; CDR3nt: TGTGCCAGCAGTGGCGAGGGGTACAATGAGCAGTTCTTC
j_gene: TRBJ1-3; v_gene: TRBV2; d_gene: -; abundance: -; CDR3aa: CASSIAGRNSGNTIYF; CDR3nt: TGTGCCAGCAGTATCGCCGGACGGAACTCTGGAAACACCATATATTTT
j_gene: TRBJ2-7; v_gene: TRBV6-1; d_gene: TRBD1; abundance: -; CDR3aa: CASSERTGRITYEQYF; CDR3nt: TGTGCCAGCAGTGAGAGGACAGGGCGAATAACCTACGAGCAGTACTTC
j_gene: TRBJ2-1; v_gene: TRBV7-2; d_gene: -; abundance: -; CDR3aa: CASSPPTRKSYNEQFF; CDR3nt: TGTGCCAGCTCACCACCTACCAGGAAATCCTACAACGAGCAGTTCTTC
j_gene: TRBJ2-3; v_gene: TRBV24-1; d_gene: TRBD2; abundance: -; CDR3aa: CATSDLAGLTDTQYF; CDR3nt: TGTGCCACCAGTGATCTAGCGGGACTCACAGATACGCAGTATTTT
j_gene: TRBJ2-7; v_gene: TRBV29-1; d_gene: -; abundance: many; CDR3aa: CSVQTVYEQYF; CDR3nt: TGCAGCGTGCAGACAGTCTACGAGCAGTACTTC